This passage covers 17 T cell receptor beta chains from one sample sequenced in a study of blood T cell repertoires in COVID-19. Only in-frame clones appear in the TCRdb table, and some are missing; sequencing was by immunoSEQ multiplex PCR. The sample contains some 150,000 clones, about four fifths of which appear only once. Specimen: peripheral blood. The receptors here all came from a human donor in a cohort sampled during active COVID-19.

The V gene is TRBV3-1 (or the pseudogene TRBV3-2), the J gene TRBJ2-3; 7 bases agree with TRBD2. CDR1 and CDR2 from the germline V gene are LGHDT and YNNKEL (reference sequence). The CDR3 consists of 17 residues. With 1 base clipped from V and 2 bases from J, the junction kept 9 bases outside the gene matches. CDR3 protein: CASSQGKIAGLTDTQYF. In nucleotides, the CDR3 is TGTGCCAGCAGCCAAGGAAAGATAGCGGGCCTCACAGATACGCAGTATTTT.

This clone was recorded a few times. V and J are TRBV19 and TRBJ2-7, with TRBD2 matching over 10 bases. Per the germline V gene, CDR1 is LNHDA and CDR2 is SQIVND (reference sequence). The CDR3 totals 16 residues. Trimming cost V 1 base and J 2 bases; bases outside gene matches: 5. The CDR3 region has the DNA TGTGCCAGTAGTATAGGGACTAGCGGTCCCCCCTACGAGCAGTACTTC. This codes for CASSIGTSGPPYEQYF.

This chain connects TRBV29-1 to TRBJ2-5; weak D call: TRBD1 (6 bases). The CDR3 length is 14 residues. V lost 7 bases and J lost 3, with 18 bases in between. Per germline, CDR1 SQVTM and CDR2 ANQGSEA. The CDR3 loop is CSGVLGQIKETQYF. The CDR3 DNA reads as TGCAGCGGGGTTTTGGGACAAATAAAAGAGACCCAGTACTTC.

This clone was found a few times. The chain links TRBV6-2 or TRBV6-3 to TRBJ1-1; no clear D gene. The germline CDR1 and CDR2 sequences are MNHEY and SVGEGT. The V end lost 3 bases, the J end lost 1 base, and 9 bases lay between the germline ends. The CDR3 contains 14 residues. In DNA, the CDR3 is TGTGCCAGCAGTTATCTGGCCTCGAACACTGAAGCTTTCTTT. Protein sequence: CASSYLASNTEAFF.

The CDR3 DNA sequence: TGTGCCAGCAGTTACGCAACAGGGGGAGAGGCCAATGAGCAGTTCTTC. Its protein is CASSYATGGEANEQFF. The rearrangement links TRBV6-5 to TRBJ2-1, with 8 bases identical to TRBD1. The CDR3 spans 16 residues. The junction had 9 bases not matched to a gene; V was cut back by 2 bases and J by 6 bases. Germline V CDR1 and CDR2: MNHEY, SVGAGI.

The chain recombines TRBV5-1 with TRBJ2-1; 8 bases fit TRBD2. This CDR3 comprises 19 residues. V trimming: 7 bases; J trimming: 6 bases; junction bases outside the gene matches: 24. Germline CDR1 and CDR2: SGHRS and YFSETQ. The DNA of the CDR3 is TGCGCCAGCCGTAGCCCATGGGGAGCGGGAGAGGGACTGGGCAATGAGCAGTTCTTC. Translation: CASRSPWGAGEGLGNEQFF.

The rearrangement joins TRBV5-1 to TRBJ2-7; 14 nucleotides line up with TRBD2. The CDR3 consists of 15 residues. Germline CDR1 and CDR2: SGHRS and YFSETQ. V lost 5 bases to trimming and J lost 7 bases; unmatched junction nucleotides: 8. CDR3 nucleotides: TGCGCCAGCAGAAGACTAGCGGGAGGGGAAGGGGAGCAGTACTTC. This gives the protein CASRRLAGGEGEQYF.

V gene TRBV19 combines with J gene TRBJ2-1, with 9 bases identical to TRBD2. The CDR3 totals 17 residues. V lost 1 base, J lost 6 bases, and 10 bases stayed unmatched. CDR1 and CDR2 (germline): LNHDA, SQIVND (reference sequence). The chain's CDR3 is CASSIGPLAGVANEQFF. In DNA form, the CDR3 reads TGTGCCAGTAGTATAGGACCTTTAGCGGGAGTCGCCAATGAGCAGTTCTTC. Supplemented by reference TRBV19 and TRBJ2-1, the full variable domain reads DGGITQSPKYLFRKEGQNVTLSCEQNLNHDAMYWYRQDPGQGLRLIYYSQIVNDFQKGDIAEGYSVSREKKESFPLTVTSAQKNPTAFYLCASSIGPLAGVANEQFFGPGTRLTVL.

V usage is TRBV19 and J usage is TRBJ1-1, with unresolved D. The V gene lost 5 bases and the J gene lost 0 bases, with 13 bases spanning the gap. Germline V lookup: CDR1 LNHDA, CDR2 SQIVND (reference sequence). This CDR3 spans 15 amino acids. The CDR3 protein is CASSVQVNLNTEAFF. CDR3 sequence (DNA): TGTGCCAGTAGTGTCCAGGTAAACTTGAACACTGAAGCTTTCTTT.

As regards this clone: Compared with germline, one end of the junction differs, possibly owing to a read error. The V call is TRBV5-4, the J call TRBJ1-1, with a weak D call TRBD1 (5 bases). Looked up from germline, CDR1 is SGHNT and CDR2 is YYREEE (reference sequence). The CDR3 totals 16 residues. CDR3 residues: CASRLGGTAGKAEAFF. CDR3 nucleotides: TGTGCCAGCAGGTTGGGCGGGACCGCCGGAAAGGCTGAAGCTTTCTTT. The full variable domain, in which reference TRBV5-4 and TRBJ1-1 provide the parts outside the CDR3, is ETGVTQSPTHLIKTRGQQVTLRCSSQSGHNTVSWYQQALGQGPQFIFQYYREEENGRGNFPPRFSGLQFPNYSSELNVNALELDDSALYLCASRLGGTAGKAEAFFGQGTRLTVV.

The chain links TRBV30 to TRBJ1-2; D may be TRBD1 (6 bases). V was shortened by 0 bases and J by 4 bases, with 15 bases between the two germline ends. This CDR3 spans 15 amino acids. Germline assignment: CDR1 GTSNPN and CDR2 SVGIG (reference sequence). CDR3 region: CAWSVGTRLGYGYTF. The CDR3, as DNA: TGTGCCTGGAGTGTGGGGACACGATTGGGCTATGGCTACACCTTC.

CDR3 sequence reads: CASSYGQAAYEQYF. CDR3 DNA sequence: TGTGCCAGCAGTTATGGTCAGGCCGCCTACGAGCAGTACTTC. The chain carries TRBV6-6 and TRBJ2-7, with D unclear. The V gene lost 3 bases and the J gene lost 2 bases, with 11 bases spanning the gap. The CDR3 extends over 14 amino acids. Germline loops: CDR1 MNHNY, CDR2 SVGAGI (reference sequence).

The chain recombines TRBV5-3 with TRBJ1-2; D call uncertain. TRBV5-3 belongs to the ORF category, with a function that is uncertain. V lost 2 bases and J 6 bases, leaving 11 bases between the germline ends. There are 13 residues in the CDR3. The CDR3 here is CARSFPSSHGYTF. The CDR3 DNA follows: TGTGCCAGAAGCTTCCCCTCTTCCCATGGCTACACCTTC.

This chain uses TRBV7-6 with TRBJ1-4; tentative D call: TRBD1 (5 bases). The ends were cut back, 2 bases at V and 6 bases at J, with 10 bases in the middle. There are 14 residues in the CDR3. The germline V gene has CDR1 SGHVS and CDR2 FNYEAQ. In nucleotides, the CDR3 is TGTGCCAGCAGCTTACGGGGGGGTTATGAAAAACTGTTTTTT. Amino acids: CASSLRGGYEKLFF.

The rearrangement uses TRBV2 and TRBJ2-1; 14 bases map to TRBD2. Losses at the gene ends were 6 bases for V and 6 bases for J; bases not matched to a gene: 4. Germline V lookup: CDR1 SNHLY, CDR2 FYNNEI. The CDR3 is 15 residues long. As DNA, the CDR3 is TGTGCCAGCAGAGCGACTAGCGGGAGGGCCAATGAGCAGTTCTTC. This translates into CASRATSGRANEQFF.

The V call is TRBV28, the J call TRBJ1-1; no clear D. The V and J ends lost 4 bases and 2 bases respectively, with 8 bases between them. This CDR3 has 13 amino acids. CDR1 and CDR2 from the germline V gene are MDHEN and SYDVKM. In nucleotides, the CDR3 is TGTGCCAGCAGTTACGGGGTTAACACTGAAGCTTTCTTT. Translated: CASSYGVNTEAFF.

The chain has TRBV18 and TRBJ2-7, with 7 bases fitting TRBD1. Germline CDR1 reads KGHSH; CDR2 reads LQKENI. The CDR3 totals 17 residues. The V segment lost 2 bases and the J segment 3 bases; nucleotides outside the gene matches: 13. CDR3 nucleotides: TGTGCCAGCTCACCAGGAAGCCCCCGACAGGGTCTCTACGAGCAGTACTTC. Translation: CASSPGSPRQGLYEQYF.